This T cell receptor (beta chain) was identified in a study of T cells in Graves' hyperthyroidism and ophthalmopathy. Study observations and caveats: Ophthalmopathy was predicted by the model a median of roughly 6.7 months ahead of onset. Most thyroid clonotypes expanded above 0.001 were also detected in blood.

To note about this clonotype: Its antigen is not identified.

In making diagnoses, clinical symptoms, serum thyroxine and TRAb, thyroid ultrasound and orbital computed tomography were all used. There were TCR beta CDR3 regions amplified from RNA transcripts. The HTBI primer set served for first-round RT-PCR of the TCR CDR3. MiXCR was run by TCRdb on the multiplex PCR reads, yielding one entry per CDR3 protein. The sample holds a few hundred thousand distinct CDR3 sequences, 46% seen once. V gave up 3 bases and J gave up 1 base; unmatched junction bases: 12. CDR1 SGHVS and CDR2 FQNEAQ come from the germline V gene. The CDR3 runs to 18 residues. The chain recombines TRBV7-8 with TRBJ2-5; 9 bases are shared with TRBD1. This TCR came from an adult woman with Graves' disease, either hyperthyroidism or ophthalmopathy (not recorded which). The sequenced sample consisted of peripheral blood or thyroid tissue (not recorded which). CDR3 residues: CASSFREDRGGIQETQYF. The CDR3 nucleotides read TGTGCCAGCAGCTTCAGGGAGGACAGGGGCGGGATCCAAGAGACCCAGTACTTC. The entire variable domain, with the rest obtained from reference TRBV7-8 and TRBJ2-5, is as follows: GAGVSQSPRYKVAKRGQDVALRCDPISGHVSLFWYQQALGQGPEFLTYFQNEAQLDKSGLPSDRFFAERPEGSVSTLKIQRTQQEDSAVYLCASSFREDRGGIQETQYFGPGTRLLVL.